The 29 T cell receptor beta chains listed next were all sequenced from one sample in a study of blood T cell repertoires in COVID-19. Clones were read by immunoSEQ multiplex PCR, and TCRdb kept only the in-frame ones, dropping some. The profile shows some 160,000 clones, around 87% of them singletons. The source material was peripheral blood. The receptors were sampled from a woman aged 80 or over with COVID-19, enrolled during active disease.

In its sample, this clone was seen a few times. This chain's CDR3 is CASSFSPGLNSGNTIYF. In DNA form, the CDR3 reads TGTGCCAGCAGTTTCTCCCCGGGACTGAACTCTGGAAACACCATATATTTT. The genes are TRBV28 and TRBJ1-3; weak D call: TRBD1 (5 bases). The length of the CDR3 is 17 residues. CDR1 is MDHEN, CDR2 SYDVKM, per germline. The germline V and J ends were trimmed by 3 bases and 0 bases, with 15 bases remaining between them.

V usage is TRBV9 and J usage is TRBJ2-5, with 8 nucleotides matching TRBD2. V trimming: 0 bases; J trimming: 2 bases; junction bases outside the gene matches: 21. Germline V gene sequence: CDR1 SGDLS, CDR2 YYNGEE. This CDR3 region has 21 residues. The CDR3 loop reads CASSVAGGGLGLPKSQETQYF. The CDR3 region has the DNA TGTGCCAGCAGCGTAGCTGGGGGGGGACTAGGTTTACCCAAGTCACAAGAGACCCAGTACTTC.

The CDR3 coding sequence is TGTGCCAGCAGCGAGGTTTCTGGAAACACCATATATTTT. Amino acid sequence: CASSEVSGNTIYF. This sequence joins TRBV11-2 and TRBJ1-3; D call uncertain. There are 13 residues in the CDR3. In germline, CDR1 is SGHAT, CDR2 FQNNGV. V lost 5 bases, J lost 1 base, and 6 bases lay in between. The full variable domain, rest sourced from reference TRBV11-2 and TRBJ1-3, is EAGVAQSPRYKIIEKRQSVAFWCNPISGHATLYWYQQILGQGPKLLIQFQNNGVVDDSQLPKDRFSAERLKGVDSTLKIQPAKLEDSAVYLCASSEVSGNTIYFGEGSWLTVV.

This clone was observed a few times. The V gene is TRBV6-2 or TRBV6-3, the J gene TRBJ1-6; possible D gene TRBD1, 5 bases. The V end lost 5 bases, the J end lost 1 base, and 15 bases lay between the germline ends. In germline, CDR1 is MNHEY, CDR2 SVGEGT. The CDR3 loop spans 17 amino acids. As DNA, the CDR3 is TGTGCCAGCAGTGTTACAGGACCCGCTTCCTATAATTCACCCCTCCACTTT. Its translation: CASSVTGPASYNSPLHF.

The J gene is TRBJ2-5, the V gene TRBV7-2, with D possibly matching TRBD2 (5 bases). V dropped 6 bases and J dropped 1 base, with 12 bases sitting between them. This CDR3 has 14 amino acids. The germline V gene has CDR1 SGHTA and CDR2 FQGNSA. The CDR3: CASSPSSFQETQYF. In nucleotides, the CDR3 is TGTGCCAGCAGTCCTAGCAGTTTCCAAGAGACCCAGTACTTC.

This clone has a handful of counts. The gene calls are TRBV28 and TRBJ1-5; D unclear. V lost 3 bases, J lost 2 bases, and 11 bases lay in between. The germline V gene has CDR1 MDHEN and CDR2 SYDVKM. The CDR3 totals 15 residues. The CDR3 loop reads CASSFAGGGNQPQHF. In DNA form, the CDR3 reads TGTGCCAGCAGTTTTGCGGGTGGGGGCAATCAGCCCCAGCATTTT.

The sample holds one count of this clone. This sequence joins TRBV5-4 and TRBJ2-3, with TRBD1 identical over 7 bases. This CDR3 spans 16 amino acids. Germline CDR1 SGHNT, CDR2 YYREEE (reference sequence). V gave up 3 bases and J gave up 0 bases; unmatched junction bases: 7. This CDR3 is CASSSQGDPSTDTQYF. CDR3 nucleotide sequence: TGTGCCAGCAGCTCGCAGGGGGACCCTAGCACAGATACGCAGTATTTT.

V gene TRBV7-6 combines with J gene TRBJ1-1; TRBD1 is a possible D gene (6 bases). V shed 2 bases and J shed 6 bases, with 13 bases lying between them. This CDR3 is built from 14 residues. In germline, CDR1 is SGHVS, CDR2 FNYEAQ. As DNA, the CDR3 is TGTGCCAGCAGCTTATCTACAGGGTTGGCTGAAGCTTTCTTT. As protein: CASSLSTGLAEAFF.

The CDR3 DNA sequence: TGCACCAGCAGCCAGGGGGGACTAGCGGGAGCCCGAACCTACGAGCAGTACTTC. The encoded protein is CTSSQGGLAGARTYEQYF. The chain combines TRBV1 with TRBJ2-7; the table calls TRBD2, which could not be checked here. TRBV1 is a pseudogene. This CDR3 has 18 amino acids.

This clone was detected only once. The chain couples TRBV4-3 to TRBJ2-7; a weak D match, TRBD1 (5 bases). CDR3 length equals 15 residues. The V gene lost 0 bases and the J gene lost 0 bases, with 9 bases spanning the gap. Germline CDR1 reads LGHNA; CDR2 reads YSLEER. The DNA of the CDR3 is TGCGCCAGCAGCCAAGACAGGACAACCTCCTACGAGCAGTACTTC. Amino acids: CASSQDRTTSYEQYF.

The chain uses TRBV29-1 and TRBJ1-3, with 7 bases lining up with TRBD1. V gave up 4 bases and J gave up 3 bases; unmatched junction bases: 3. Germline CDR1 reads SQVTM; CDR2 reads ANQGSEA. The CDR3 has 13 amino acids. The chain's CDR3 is CSVGGTVGNTIYF. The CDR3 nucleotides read TGCAGCGTTGGAGGGACAGTTGGAAACACCATATATTTT.

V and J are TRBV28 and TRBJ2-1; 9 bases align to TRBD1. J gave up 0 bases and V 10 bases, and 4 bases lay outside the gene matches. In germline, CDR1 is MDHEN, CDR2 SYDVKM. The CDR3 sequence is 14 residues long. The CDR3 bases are TGTGCCACCAGGACAGGGGACTCCTACAATGAGCAGTTCTTC. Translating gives CATRTGDSYNEQFF.

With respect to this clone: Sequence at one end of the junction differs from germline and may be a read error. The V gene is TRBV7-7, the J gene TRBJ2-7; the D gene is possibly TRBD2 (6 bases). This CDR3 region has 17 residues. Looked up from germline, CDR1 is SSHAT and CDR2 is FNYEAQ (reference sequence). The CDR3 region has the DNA TGTGCTAGCAGCTTAGCGAGGAGGGCCCCGTTCTCCTACGAGCAGTACTTC. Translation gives CASSLARRAPFSYEQYF.

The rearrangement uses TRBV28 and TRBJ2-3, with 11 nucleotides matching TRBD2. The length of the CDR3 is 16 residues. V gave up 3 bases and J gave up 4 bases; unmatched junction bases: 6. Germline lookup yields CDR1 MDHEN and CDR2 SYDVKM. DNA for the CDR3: TGTGCCAGCAGTTTGACCCTAGCGGGAGGATCAGATACGCAGTATTTT. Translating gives CASSLTLAGGSDTQYF.

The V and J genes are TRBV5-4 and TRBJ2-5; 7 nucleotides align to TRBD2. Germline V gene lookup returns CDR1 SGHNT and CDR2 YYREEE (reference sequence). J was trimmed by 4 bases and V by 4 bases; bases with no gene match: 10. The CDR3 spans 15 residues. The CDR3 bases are TGTGCCAGCAGCCAACAAGCGGGACGCGCAGAGACCCAGTACTTC. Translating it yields CASSQQAGRAETQYF.

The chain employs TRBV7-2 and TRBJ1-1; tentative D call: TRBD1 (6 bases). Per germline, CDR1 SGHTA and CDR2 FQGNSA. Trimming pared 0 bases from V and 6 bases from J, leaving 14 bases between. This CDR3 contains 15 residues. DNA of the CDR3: TGTGCCAGCAGCTTAGCGTTAATAGGACAGTCTGAAGCTTTCTTT. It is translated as CASSLALIGQSEAFF.

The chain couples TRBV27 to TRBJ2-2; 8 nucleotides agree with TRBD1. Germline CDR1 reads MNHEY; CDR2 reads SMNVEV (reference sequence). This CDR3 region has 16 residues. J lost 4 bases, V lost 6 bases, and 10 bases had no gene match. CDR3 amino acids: CASRIQGVVITGELFF. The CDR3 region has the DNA TGTGCCAGCAGGATACAGGGGGTGGTGATCACCGGGGAGCTGTTTTTT.

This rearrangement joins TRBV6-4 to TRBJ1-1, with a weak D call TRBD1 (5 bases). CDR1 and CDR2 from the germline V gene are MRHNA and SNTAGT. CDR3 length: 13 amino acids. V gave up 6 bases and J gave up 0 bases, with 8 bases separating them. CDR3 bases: TGTGCCAGCAGCCTGACAGTGAACACTGAAGCTTTCTTT. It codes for CASSLTVNTEAFF.

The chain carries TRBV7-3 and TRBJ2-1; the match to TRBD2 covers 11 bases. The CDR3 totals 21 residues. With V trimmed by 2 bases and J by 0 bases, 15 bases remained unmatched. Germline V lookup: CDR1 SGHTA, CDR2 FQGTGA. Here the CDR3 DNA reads TGTGCCAGCAGCTTACAGGCTAGCGGGAGGTCCTGGTCGGCCTCCTACAATGAGCAGTTCTTC. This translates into CASSLQASGRSWSASYNEQFF.

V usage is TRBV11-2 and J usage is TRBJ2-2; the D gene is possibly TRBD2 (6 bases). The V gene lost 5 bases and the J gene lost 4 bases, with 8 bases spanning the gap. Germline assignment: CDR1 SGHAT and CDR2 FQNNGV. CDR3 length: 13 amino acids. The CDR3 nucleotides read TGTGCCAGCAGCCGGGAGATCACCGGGGAGCTGTTTTTT. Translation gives CASSREITGELFF.

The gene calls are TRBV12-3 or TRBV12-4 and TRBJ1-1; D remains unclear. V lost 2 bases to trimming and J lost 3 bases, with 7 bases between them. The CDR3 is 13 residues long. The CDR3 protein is CASSLSVYTEAFF. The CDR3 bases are TGTGCCAGCAGTTTATCGGTGTACACTGAAGCTTTCTTT.

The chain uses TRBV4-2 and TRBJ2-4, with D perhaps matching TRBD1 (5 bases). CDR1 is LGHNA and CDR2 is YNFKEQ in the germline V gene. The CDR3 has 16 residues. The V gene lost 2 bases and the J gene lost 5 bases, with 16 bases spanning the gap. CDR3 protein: CASSQRPTVRENIQYF. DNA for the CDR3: TGTGCCAGCAGCCAAAGACCGACAGTTCGAGAAAACATTCAGTACTTC.

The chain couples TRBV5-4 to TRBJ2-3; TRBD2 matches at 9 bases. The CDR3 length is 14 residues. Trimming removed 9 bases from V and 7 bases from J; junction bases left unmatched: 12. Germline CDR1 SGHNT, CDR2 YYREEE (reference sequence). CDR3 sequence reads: CAIPAGGLGNTQYF. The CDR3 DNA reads TGTGCCATACCGGCGGGAGGGCTTGGGAATACGCAGTATTTT. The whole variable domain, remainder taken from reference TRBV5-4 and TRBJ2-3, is ETGVTQSPTHLIKTRGQQVTLRCSSQSGHNTVSWYQQALGQGPQFIFQYYREEENGRGNFPPRFSGLQFPNYSSELNVNALELDDSALYLCAIPAGGLGNTQYFGPGTRLTVL.

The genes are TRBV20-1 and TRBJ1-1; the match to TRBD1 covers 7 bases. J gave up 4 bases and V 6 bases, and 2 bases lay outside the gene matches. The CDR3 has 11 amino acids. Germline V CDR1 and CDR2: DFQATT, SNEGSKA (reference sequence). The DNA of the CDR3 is TGCAGTGCGGCAGGGGGCACTGAAGCTTTCTTT. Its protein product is CSAAGGTEAFF.

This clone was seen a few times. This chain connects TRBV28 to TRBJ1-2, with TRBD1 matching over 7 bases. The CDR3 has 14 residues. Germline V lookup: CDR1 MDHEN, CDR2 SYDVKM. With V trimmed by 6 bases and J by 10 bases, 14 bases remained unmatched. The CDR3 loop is CASSLRQGRDVYTF. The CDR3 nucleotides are TGTGCCAGCAGCCTGAGACAGGGCCGCGATGTCTACACCTTC.

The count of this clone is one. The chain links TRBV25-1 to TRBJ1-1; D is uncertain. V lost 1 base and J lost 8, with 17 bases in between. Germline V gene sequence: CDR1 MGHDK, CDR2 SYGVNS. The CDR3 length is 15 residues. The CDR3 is CASSEFMSDYREAFF. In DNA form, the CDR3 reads TGTGCCAGCAGTGAATTTATGTCGGACTATAGGGAAGCTTTCTTT.

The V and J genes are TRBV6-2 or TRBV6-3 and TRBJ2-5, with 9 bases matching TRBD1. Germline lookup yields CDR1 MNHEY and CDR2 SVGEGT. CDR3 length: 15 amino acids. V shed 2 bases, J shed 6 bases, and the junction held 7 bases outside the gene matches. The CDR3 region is CASSYRDREGKTQYF. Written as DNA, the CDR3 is TGTGCCAGCAGTTACCGGGACAGGGAGGGGAAGACCCAGTACTTC.

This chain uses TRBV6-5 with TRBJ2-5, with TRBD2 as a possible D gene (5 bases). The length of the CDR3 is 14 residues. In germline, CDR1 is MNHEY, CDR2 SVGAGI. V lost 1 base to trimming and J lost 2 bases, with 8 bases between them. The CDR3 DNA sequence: TGTGCCAGCAGTTACTTTGCGGGTCAAGAGACCCAGTACTTC. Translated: CASSYFAGQETQYF.

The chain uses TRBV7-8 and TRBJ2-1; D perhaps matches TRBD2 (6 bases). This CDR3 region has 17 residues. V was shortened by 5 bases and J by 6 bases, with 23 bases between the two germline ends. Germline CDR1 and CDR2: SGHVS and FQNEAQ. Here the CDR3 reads CASSRAATAGNLNEQFF. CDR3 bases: TGTGCCAGCAGCCGAGCGGCCACGGCGGGAAACCTCAATGAGCAGTTCTTC. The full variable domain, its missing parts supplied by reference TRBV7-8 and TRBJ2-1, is GAGVSQSPRYKVAKRGQDVALRCDPISGHVSLFWYQQALGQGPEFLTYFQNEAQLDKSGLPSDRFFAERPEGSVSTLKIQRTQQEDSAVYLCASSRAATAGNLNEQFFGPGTRLTVL.